This TCR beta chain was identified in a study of siplizumab effects on memory and regulatory T cells. Study-wide results and limits: Naive T cells looked more diverse than memory cells, and they looked like major contributors to the alloresponse. Siplizumab conditions gave an average of approximately 70% Treg-derived mappable alloreactive CD4+ clones, versus about 25% for controls. Siplizumab brought about a significant reduction in alloreactive sequences traceable to unstimulated CD4+ memory cells.

Of note for this clone: What it binds is not known.

Method: immunoSEQ multiplex PCR; TCRdb's copy keeps in-frame clones and lacks some. The profile shows some 97,000 clones, 94% of them singletons. The sequenced material came from Tregs sorted from blood. The clonotype originates from a human donor in good health.

The CDR3 protein is CASSQDLVGKLFF. CDR3 sequence (DNA): TGTGCCAGCAGCCAAGACTTAGTTGGAAAACTGTTTTTT. This chain uses TRBV14 with TRBJ1-4; D gene ambiguous. Trimming cost V 0 bases and J 10 bases, with 9 bases left between them. The germline CDR1 and CDR2 sequences are SGHDN and FVKESK. The CDR3 spans 13 residues.